This T cell receptor beta chain was identified during a study of shared clonotypes between healthy human individuals. Study-level findings and limits: Blood alone was sampled, and tissue repertoires likely differ.

Sequenced by immunoSEQ multiplex PCR; TCRdb stores in-frame clones only, minus some. Seen here are 950,000 to 1,200,000 clones, roughly 77% observed once, and the top ten hold about 0.94%. Germline V gene lookup returns CDR1 LGHNA and CDR2 YSLEER. J gave up 3 bases and V 0 bases, and 14 bases lay outside the gene matches. The CDR3 is 20 amino acids. This clone was counted between two and nine times. Its matching antigen is unknown. Material for sequencing was memory CD4+ T cells from PBMCs. The subset: CD45RA-negative fraction. This chain links TRBV4-3 with TRBJ2-5; 12 bases are a match to TRBD2. This sequence originates from a man aged 18 to 30 in good health. Some clones in this sample may be carry-over from other donors' samples. The CDR3 sequence is CASSQDPPGLAGFGKETQYF. The CDR3 DNA sequence: TGCGCCAGCAGCCAAGATCCGCCGGGACTAGCGGGCTTTGGTAAAGAGACCCAGTACTTC.